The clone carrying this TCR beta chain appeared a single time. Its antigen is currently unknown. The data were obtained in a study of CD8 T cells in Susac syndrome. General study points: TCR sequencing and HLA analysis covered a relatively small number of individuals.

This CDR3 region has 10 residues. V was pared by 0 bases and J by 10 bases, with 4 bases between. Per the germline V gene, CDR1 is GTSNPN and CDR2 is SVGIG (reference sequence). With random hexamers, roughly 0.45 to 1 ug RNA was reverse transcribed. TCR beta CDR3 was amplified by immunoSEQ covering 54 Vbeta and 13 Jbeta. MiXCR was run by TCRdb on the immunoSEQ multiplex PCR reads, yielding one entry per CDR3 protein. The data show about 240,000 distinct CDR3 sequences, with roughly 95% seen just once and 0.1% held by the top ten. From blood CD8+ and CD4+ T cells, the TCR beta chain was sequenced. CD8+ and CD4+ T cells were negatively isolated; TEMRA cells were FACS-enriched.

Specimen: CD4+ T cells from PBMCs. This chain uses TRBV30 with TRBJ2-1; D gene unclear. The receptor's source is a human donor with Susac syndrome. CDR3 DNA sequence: TGTGCCTGGAGTGTAGAAGAGCAGTTCTTC. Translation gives CAWSVEEQFF.